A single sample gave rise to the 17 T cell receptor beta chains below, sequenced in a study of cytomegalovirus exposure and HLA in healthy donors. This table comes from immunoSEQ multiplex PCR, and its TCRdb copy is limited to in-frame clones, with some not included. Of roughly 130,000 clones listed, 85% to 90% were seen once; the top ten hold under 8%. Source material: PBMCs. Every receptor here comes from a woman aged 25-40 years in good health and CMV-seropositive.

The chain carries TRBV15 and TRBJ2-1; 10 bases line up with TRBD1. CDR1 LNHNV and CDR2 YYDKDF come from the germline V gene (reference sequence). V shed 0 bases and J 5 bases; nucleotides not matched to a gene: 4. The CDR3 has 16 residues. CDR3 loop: CATSRDTGQGDNEQFF. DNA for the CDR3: TGTGCCACCAGCAGAGATACCGGACAGGGGGACAATGAGCAGTTCTTC. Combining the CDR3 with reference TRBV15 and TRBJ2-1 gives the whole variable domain DAMVIQNPRYQVTQFGKPVTLSCSQTLNHNVMYWYQQKSSQAPKLLFHYYDKDFNNEADTPDNFQSRRPNTSFCFLDIRSPGLGDTAMYLCATSRDTGQGDNEQFFGPGTRLTVL.

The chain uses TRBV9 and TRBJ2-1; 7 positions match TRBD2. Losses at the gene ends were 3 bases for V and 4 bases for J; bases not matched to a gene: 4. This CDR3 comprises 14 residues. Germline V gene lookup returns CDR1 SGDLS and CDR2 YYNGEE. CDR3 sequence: CASSAVSGYNEQFF. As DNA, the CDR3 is TGTGCCAGCAGCGCGGTTAGCGGGTACAATGAGCAGTTCTTC.

In DNA, the CDR3 is TGTGCCAGCAGCCCCCCTGGGAGGGGCGAGCAGTACTTC. Translation gives CASSPPGRGEQYF. This chain connects TRBV11-2 to TRBJ2-7, with 7 nucleotides matching TRBD2. Trimming at V came to 5 bases and at J to 6 bases, leaving 7 bases not matched to a gene. Germline V lookup: CDR1 SGHAT, CDR2 FQNNGV. This CDR3 is 13 amino acids long. The complete variable domain, with remaining parts taken from reference TRBV11-2 and TRBJ2-7, reads EAGVAQSPRYKIIEKRQSVAFWCNPISGHATLYWYQQILGQGPKLLIQFQNNGVVDDSQLPKDRFSAERLKGVDSTLKIQPAKLEDSAVYLCASSPPGRGEQYFGPGTRLTVT.

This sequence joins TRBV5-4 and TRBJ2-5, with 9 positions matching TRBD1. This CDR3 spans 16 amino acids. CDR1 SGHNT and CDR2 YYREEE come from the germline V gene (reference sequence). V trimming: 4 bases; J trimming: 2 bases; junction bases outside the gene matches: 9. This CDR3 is CASSLLRDRGQETQYF. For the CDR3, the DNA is TGTGCCAGCAGCCTCCTGAGAGACAGGGGGCAAGAGACCCAGTACTTC.

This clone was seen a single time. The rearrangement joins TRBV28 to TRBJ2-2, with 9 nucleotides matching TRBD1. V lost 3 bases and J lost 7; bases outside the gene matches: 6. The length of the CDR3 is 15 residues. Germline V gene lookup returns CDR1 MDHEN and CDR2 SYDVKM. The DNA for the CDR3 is TGTGCCAGCAGTTTTACAGGGGGCGTTCTCGGGGAGCTGTTTTTT. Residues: CASSFTGGVLGELFF.

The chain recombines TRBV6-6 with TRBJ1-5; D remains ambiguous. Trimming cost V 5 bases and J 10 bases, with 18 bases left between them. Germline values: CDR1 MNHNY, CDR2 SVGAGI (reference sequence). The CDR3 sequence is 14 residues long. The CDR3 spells CASSILEGGSPQHF. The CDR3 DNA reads TGTGCCAGCAGTATACTCGAGGGAGGGAGCCCCCAGCATTTT.

The CDR3 reads CASSLSSSNLQYF. The CDR3 DNA sequence: TGTGCCAGCAGTTTATCGAGTAGCAACTTACAGTACTTC. V and J are TRBV27 and TRBJ2-7; D is unresolved. The CDR3 spans 13 residues. Trimming pared 0 bases from V and 10 bases from J, leaving 13 bases between. Germline loops: CDR1 MNHEY, CDR2 SMNVEV (reference sequence).

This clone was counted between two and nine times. The CDR3 bases are TGTGCCAGCAGCTCCTCTAGGACACCGACTAACTATGGCTACACCTTC. It yields the protein CASSSSRTPTNYGYTF. This rearrangement joins TRBV7-9 to TRBJ1-2; possibly TRBD1 for D (5 bases). Trimming stripped 4 bases from V and 0 bases from J, with 15 bases between. Germline V gene data show CDR1 as SEHNR and CDR2 as FQNEAQ (reference sequence). CDR3 length: 16 residues.

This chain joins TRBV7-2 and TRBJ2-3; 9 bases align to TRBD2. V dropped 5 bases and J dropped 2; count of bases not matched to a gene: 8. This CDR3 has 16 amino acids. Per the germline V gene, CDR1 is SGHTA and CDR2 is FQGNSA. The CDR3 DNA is TGTGCCAGCAGCCCCTTGAGCGGGGGGTACACAGATACGCAGTATTTT. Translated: CASSPLSGGYTDTQYF.

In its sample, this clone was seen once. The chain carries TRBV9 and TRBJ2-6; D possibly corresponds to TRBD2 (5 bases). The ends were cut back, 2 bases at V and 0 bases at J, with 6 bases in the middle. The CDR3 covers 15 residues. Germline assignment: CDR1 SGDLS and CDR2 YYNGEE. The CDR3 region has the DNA TGTGCCAGCAGCGTCGGGGACTCTGGGGCCAACGTCCTGACTTTC. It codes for CASSVGDSGANVLTF.

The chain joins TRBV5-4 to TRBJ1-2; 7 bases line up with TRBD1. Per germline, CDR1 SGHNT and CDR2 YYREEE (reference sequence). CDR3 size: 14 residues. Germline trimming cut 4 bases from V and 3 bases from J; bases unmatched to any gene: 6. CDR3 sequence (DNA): TGTGCCAGCAGCAGCCGGGACAGTTACTATGGCTACACCTTC. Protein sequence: CASSSRDSYYGYTF.

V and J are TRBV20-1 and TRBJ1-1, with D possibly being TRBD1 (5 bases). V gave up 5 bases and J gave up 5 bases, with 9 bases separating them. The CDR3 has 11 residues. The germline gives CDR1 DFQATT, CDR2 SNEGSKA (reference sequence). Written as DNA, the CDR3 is TGCAGTGCTGACAGTTGGACTGAAGCTTTCTTT. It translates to CSADSWTEAFF.

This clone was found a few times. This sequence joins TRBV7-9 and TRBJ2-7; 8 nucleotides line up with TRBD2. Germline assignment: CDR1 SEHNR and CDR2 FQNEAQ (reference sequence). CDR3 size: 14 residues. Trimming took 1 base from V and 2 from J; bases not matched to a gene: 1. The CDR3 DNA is TGTGCCAGCAGCTTAGGACTAGCGCCCTACGAGCAGTACTTC. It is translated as CASSLGLAPYEQYF.

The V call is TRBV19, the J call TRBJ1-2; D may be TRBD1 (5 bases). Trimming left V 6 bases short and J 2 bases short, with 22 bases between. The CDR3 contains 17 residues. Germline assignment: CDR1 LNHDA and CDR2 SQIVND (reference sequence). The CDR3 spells CASSTNGIFAGNYGYTF. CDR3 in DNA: TGTGCCAGTAGCACGAATGGCATATTTGCAGGGAACTATGGCTACACCTTC.

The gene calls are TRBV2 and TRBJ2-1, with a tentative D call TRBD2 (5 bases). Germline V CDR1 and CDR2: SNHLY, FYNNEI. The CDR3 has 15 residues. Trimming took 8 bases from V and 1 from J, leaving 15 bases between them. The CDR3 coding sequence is TGTGCCAGCGAGCGGTGGGGTATTTCCTACAATGAGCAGTTCTTC. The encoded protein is CASERWGISYNEQFF.

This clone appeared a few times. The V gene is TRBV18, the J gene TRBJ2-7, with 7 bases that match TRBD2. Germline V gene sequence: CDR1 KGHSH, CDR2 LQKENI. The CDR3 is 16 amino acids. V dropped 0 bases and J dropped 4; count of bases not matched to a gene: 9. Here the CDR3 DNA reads TGTGCCAGCTCACCACCGACCGGCGGGAGTGGGTACGAGCAGTACTTC. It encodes CASSPPTGGSGYEQYF.

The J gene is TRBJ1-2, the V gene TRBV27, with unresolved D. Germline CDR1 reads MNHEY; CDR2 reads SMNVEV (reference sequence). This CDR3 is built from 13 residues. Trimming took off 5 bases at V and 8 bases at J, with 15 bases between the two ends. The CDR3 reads CASSPRTGQGYTF. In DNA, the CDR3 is TGTGCCAGCAGTCCCCGGACTGGGCAAGGCTACACCTTC.